Reported below is one T cell receptor beta chain. Its antigen is currently unknown. The PCR ran on 60 Vbeta and 13 Jbeta primers. Sequencing was performed with immunoSEQ multiplex PCR; in TCRdb, only in-frame clones are kept and a portion is missing. The data hold roughly 130,000 clones, with roughly 78% observed a single time. Healthy bone marrow donors made up the cohort. Each donor was nominally healthy when sampled (though unrecorded immune exposures were likely). The data were taken from a study of cytomegalovirus exposure and HLA in healthy donors. Whole-study results and caveats: It was reported that TCR beta sequences correctly inferred the HLA-A and HLA-B alleles for most subjects. A previous analysis found most TCR beta V segments productive roughly 87% or roughly 30% of the time.

Sequenced input: PBMCs. This sequence originates from a man younger than 40 in good health and CMV-seronegative.

The CDR3 DNA reads as TGTGCCAGCAGTATAGCCGCAACTAATGAAAAACTGTTTTTT. It specifies CASSIAATNEKLFF. This rearrangement joins TRBV27 to TRBJ1-4; D not resolved. Trimming took 5 bases from V and 0 from J, leaving 7 bases between them. CDR3 size: 14 residues. The germline V gene encodes CDR1 MNHEY and CDR2 SMNVEV (reference sequence).